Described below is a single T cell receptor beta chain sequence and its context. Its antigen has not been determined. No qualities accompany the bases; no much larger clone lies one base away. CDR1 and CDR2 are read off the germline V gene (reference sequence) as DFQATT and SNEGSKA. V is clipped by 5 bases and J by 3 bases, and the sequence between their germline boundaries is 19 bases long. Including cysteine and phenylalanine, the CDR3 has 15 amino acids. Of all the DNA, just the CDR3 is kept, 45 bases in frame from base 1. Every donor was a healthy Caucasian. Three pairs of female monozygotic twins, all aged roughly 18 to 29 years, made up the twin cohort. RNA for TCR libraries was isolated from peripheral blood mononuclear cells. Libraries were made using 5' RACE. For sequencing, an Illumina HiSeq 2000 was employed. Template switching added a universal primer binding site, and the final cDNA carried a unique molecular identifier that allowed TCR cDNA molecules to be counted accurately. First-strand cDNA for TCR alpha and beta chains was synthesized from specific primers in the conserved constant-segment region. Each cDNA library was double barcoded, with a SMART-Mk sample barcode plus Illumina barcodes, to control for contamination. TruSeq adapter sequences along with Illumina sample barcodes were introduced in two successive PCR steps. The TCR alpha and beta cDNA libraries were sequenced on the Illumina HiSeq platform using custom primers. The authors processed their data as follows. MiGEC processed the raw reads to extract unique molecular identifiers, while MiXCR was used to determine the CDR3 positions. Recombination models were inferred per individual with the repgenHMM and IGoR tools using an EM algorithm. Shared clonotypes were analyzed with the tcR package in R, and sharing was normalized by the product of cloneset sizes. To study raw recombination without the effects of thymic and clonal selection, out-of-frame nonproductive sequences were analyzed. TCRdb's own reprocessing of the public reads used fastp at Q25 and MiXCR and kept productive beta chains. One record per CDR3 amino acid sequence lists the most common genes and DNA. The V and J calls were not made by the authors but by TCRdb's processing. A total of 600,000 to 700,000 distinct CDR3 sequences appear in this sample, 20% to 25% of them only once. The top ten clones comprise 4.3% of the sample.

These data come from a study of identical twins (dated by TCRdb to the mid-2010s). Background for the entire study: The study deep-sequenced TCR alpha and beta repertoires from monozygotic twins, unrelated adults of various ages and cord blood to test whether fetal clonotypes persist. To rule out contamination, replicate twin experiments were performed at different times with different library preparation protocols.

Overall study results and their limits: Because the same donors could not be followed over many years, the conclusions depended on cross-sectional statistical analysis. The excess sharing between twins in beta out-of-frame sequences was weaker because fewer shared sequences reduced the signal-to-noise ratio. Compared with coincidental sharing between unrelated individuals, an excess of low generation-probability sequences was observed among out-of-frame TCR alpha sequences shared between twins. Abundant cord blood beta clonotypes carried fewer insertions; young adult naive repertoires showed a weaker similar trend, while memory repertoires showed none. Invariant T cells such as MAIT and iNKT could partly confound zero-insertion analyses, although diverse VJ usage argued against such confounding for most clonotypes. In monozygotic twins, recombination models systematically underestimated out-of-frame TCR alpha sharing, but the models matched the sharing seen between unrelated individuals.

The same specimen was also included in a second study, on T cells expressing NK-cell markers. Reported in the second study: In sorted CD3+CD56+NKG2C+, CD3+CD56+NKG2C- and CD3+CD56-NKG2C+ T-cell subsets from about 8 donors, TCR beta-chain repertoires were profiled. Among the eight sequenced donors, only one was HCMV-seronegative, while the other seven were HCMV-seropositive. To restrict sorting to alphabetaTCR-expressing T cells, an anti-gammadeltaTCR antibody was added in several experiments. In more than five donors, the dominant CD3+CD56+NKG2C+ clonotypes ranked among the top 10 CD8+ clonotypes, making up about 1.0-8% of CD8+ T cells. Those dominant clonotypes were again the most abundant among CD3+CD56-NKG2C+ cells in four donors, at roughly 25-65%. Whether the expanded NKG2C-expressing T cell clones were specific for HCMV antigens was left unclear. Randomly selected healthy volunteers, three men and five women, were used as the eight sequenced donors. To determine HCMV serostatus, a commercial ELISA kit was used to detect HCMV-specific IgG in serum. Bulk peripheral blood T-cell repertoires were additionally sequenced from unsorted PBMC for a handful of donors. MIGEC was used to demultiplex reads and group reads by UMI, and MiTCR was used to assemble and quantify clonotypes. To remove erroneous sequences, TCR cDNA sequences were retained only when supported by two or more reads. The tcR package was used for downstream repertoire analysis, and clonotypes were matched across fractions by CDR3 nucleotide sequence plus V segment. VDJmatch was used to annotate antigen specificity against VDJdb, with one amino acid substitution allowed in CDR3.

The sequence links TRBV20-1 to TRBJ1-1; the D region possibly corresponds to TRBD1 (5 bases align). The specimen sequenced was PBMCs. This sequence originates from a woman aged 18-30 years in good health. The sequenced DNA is TGCAGTGCTTACGACAGCGGGCGCATGGACACTGAAGCTTTCTTT. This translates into CSAYDSGRMDTEAFF.